These 25 T cell receptor beta chains came from one sample sequenced in a study of blood T cell repertoires in COVID-19. Sequencing used immunoSEQ multiplex PCR; TCRdb keeps in-frame clones, though not all of them. The sample shows about 150,000 clones, approximately 80% of them seen only once. Sequencing was performed on peripheral blood. The source is an elderly woman with acute or convalescent COVID-19.

The sample holds a few counts of this clone. CDR3 bases: TGTGCCAGCAGCCCGGGTGTTCCCGGGGAGCTGTTTTTT. Its protein product is CASSPGVPGELFF. This sequence joins TRBV7-2 and TRBJ2-2; D call uncertain. Between the trimmed V and J ends, which lost 5 bases and 6 bases, there was a span of 10 bases. Germline V gene data show CDR1 as SGHTA and CDR2 as FQGNSA. The CDR3 sequence is 13 residues long. Full variable domain (rest looked up from reference TRBV7-2 and TRBJ2-2): GAGVSQSPSNKVTEKGKDVELRCDPISGHTALYWYRQSLGQGLEFLIYFQGNSAPDKSGLPSDRFSAERTGGSVSTLTIQRTQQEDSAVYLCASSPGVPGELFFGEGSRLTVL.

The V and J genes are TRBV18 and TRBJ2-7, with TRBD1 matching over 11 bases. Trimming removed 3 bases from V and 5 bases from J; junction bases left unmatched: 9. This CDR3 spans 16 amino acids. The V gene's germline CDR1 is KGHSH and CDR2 LQKENI. The CDR3 DNA reads as TGTGCCAGCTCACCGTCCGGGACAGGGGGTACCCACGAGCAGTACTTC. It encodes CASSPSGTGGTHEQYF.

The genes are TRBV6-2 or TRBV6-3 and TRBJ1-1; D might be TRBD1 (5 bases). V lost 2 bases, J lost 6 bases, and 10 bases lay in between. The germline V gene has CDR1 MNHEY and CDR2 SVGEGT. CDR3 length: 13 amino acids. CDR3 sequence: CASSYQGPAEAFF. The CDR3, as DNA: TGTGCCAGCAGTTACCAGGGTCCCGCTGAAGCTTTCTTT.

This chain joins TRBV20-1 and TRBJ2-7; D could derive from TRBD1 or TRBD2 (6 bases each). This CDR3 spans 14 amino acids. Trimming took off 3 bases at V and 4 bases at J, with 16 bases between the two ends. Germline V gene lookup returns CDR1 DFQATT and CDR2 SNEGSKA (reference sequence). CDR3 sequence (DNA): TGCAGTGCTAGTGGGGGGACACTACTTTACGAGCAGTACTTC. It specifies CSASGGTLLYEQYF.

This clone was seen more than once but under ten times. The chain has TRBV19 and TRBJ1-2; TRBD1 matches at 10 bases. This CDR3 has 14 residues. The germline gives CDR1 LNHDA, CDR2 SQIVND (reference sequence). V dropped 9 bases and J dropped 8; count of bases not matched to a gene: 12. The CDR3: CASQAGTGDGGYTF. The CDR3 coding sequence is TGTGCCAGCCAGGCCGGGACAGGGGACGGAGGCTACACCTTC.

The rearrangement links TRBV5-4 to TRBJ2-1; 11 bases are shared with TRBD1. V dropped 7 bases and J dropped 7; count of bases not matched to a gene: 4. Germline-derived CDR1 and CDR2 are SGHNT and YYREEE (reference sequence). The CDR3 loop spans 13 amino acids. The CDR3 reads CASWDRGGNEQFF. CDR3 in DNA: TGTGCCAGCTGGGACAGGGGGGGAAATGAGCAGTTCTTC.

The V call is TRBV2, the J call TRBJ2-1, with 7 bases that match TRBD1. Germline-derived CDR1 and CDR2 are SNHLY and FYNNEI. This CDR3 is 13 amino acids long. J was trimmed by 4 bases and V by 6 bases; bases with no gene match: 3. CDR3 sequence reads: CASSTGAYNEQFF. The CDR3 nucleotides are TGTGCCAGCAGCACAGGGGCATACAATGAGCAGTTCTTC.

The V and J genes are TRBV2 and TRBJ1-2; no clear D. Germline assignment: CDR1 SNHLY and CDR2 FYNNEI. CDR3 length: 13 residues. Trimming left V 3 bases short and J 2 bases short, with 7 bases between. CDR3 amino acids: CASSDQSNYGYTF. The CDR3 nucleotides are TGTGCCAGCAGTGATCAGTCGAACTATGGCTACACCTTC. The full variable domain, with the rest looked up from reference TRBV2 and TRBJ1-2, is EPEVTQTPSHQVTQMGQEVILRCVPISNHLYFYWYRQILGQKVEFLVSFYNNEISEKSEIFDDQFSVERPDGSNFTLKIRSTKLEDSAMYFCASSDQSNYGYTFGSGTRLTVV.

V and J are TRBV19 and TRBJ1-1; the match to TRBD1 covers 7 bases. V was pared by 3 bases and J by 5 bases, with 9 bases of the junction left unmatched. This CDR3 region has 15 residues. CDR1 and CDR2 from the germline V gene are LNHDA and SQIVND (reference sequence). The CDR3 spells CASSIDRHRGTEAFF. CDR3 bases: TGTGCCAGTAGTATTGACCGGCACAGGGGAACTGAAGCTTTCTTT. Together with reference TRBV19 and TRBJ1-1, the CDR3 gives the full variable domain: DGGITQSPKYLFRKEGQNVTLSCEQNLNHDAMYWYRQDPGQGLRLIYYSQIVNDFQKGDIAEGYSVSREKKESFPLTVTSAQKNPTAFYLCASSIDRHRGTEAFFGQGTRLTVV.

This chain uses TRBV16 with TRBJ1-1; tentative D call: TRBD1 (5 bases). V was clipped by 3 bases and J by 1 base, with 12 bases between them. CDR1 is KGHSY and CDR2 is FQNENV in the germline V gene. The CDR3 has 15 amino acids. In DNA form, the CDR3 reads TGTGCCAGCAGCCAGAGCTCGCAGGGGAACACTGAAGCTTTCTTT. It encodes CASSQSSQGNTEAFF.

CDR3: CSARPGHEAFF. The CDR3 DNA follows: TGCAGCGCTCGACCAGGGCATGAGGCTTTCTTT. The rearrangement joins TRBV29-1 to TRBJ1-1, with D perhaps TRBD1 (5 bases). The CDR3 runs 11 residues. V lost 7 bases, J lost 11 bases, and 17 bases lay in between. Germline values: CDR1 SQVTM, CDR2 ANQGSEA.

This clone was observed a handful of times. V is TRBV6-1 and J is TRBJ1-1, with 8 bases matching TRBD1. This CDR3 has 15 amino acids. Germline V CDR1 and CDR2: MNHNS, SASEGT. V lost 3 bases and J lost 1; bases outside the gene matches: 4. CDR3 loop: CASSDIGTGNTEAFF. CDR3 nucleotides: TGTGCCAGCAGTGATATCGGGACAGGGAACACTGAAGCTTTCTTT.

The CDR3 loop is CASSSSGETQYF. In DNA form, the CDR3 reads TGCGCCAGCAGCTCGTCAGGAGAGACCCAGTACTTC. The chain couples TRBV5-1 to TRBJ2-5; D gene unclear. Deletions cut 3 bases from V and 4 bases from J, with 7 bases between. Per germline, CDR1 SGHRS and CDR2 YFSETQ. The CDR3 covers 12 residues.

This sequence joins TRBV10-1 and TRBJ2-7; TRBD1 aligns across 8 bases. Germline CDR1 reads WNHNN; CDR2 reads SYGVQD (reference sequence). The trim removed 4 bases at V and 3 bases at J, leaving 5 bases unmatched. This CDR3 contains 14 residues. The CDR3 DNA sequence: TGCGCCAGCAGTGGTGGACAGGGAGGCTACGAGCAGTACTTC. Translation: CASSGGQGGYEQYF.

A few counts support this clone. The rearrangement links TRBV15 to TRBJ1-5, with D maybe TRBD1 (6 bases). The germline V gene has CDR1 LNHNV and CDR2 YYDKDF (reference sequence). With 5 bases removed from V and 4 bases from J, the gap between germline ends came to 18 bases. This CDR3 is built from 16 residues. DNA for the CDR3: TGTGCCACCAGCCGCACAGCAGGGGTGGGAAATCAGCCCCAGCATTTT. Encoded protein: CATSRTAGVGNQPQHF.

V and J are TRBV5-1 and TRBJ2-1; 8 bases fit TRBD2. CDR1 is SGHRS and CDR2 is YFSETQ in the germline V gene. V gave up 0 bases and J gave up 9 bases; unmatched junction bases: 8. CDR3 length: 15 amino acids. CDR3 protein: CASSLDGRATSEQFF. Here the CDR3 DNA reads TGCGCCAGCAGCTTGGACGGGAGGGCGACGAGTGAGCAGTTCTTC.

In its sample, this clone was seen a few times. The chain joins TRBV7-9 to TRBJ1-2, with D possibly matching TRBD1 (6 bases). Germline V lookup: CDR1 SEHNR, CDR2 FQNEAQ (reference sequence). Trimming left V 5 bases short and J 5 bases short, with 12 bases between. The CDR3 spans 13 residues. The CDR3 sequence is CASSPGQQYGYTF. The CDR3 DNA reads as TGTGCCAGCAGCCCCGGACAGCAATATGGCTACACCTTC.

J is TRBJ1-1 and V is TRBV2, with TRBD1 identical over 7 bases. The length of the CDR3 is 13 residues. The J segment lost 4 bases and the V segment lost 7 bases, leaving 6 bases of the junction unmatched. Germline CDR1 is SNHLY and CDR2 is FYNNEI. CDR3 sequence: CASKTTGRTEAFF. The CDR3 coding sequence is TGTGCCAGCAAGACGACAGGGCGCACTGAAGCTTTCTTT.

The rearrangement links TRBV5-1 to TRBJ1-3; TRBD1 agrees at 9 bases. The V segment lost 4 bases and the J segment 8 bases; nucleotides outside the gene matches: 7. Germline assignment: CDR1 SGHRS and CDR2 YFSETQ. The CDR3 has 14 residues. For the CDR3, the DNA is TGCGCCAGCAGCCGGGACAGGGTTGTAGACACCATATATTTT. Translation: CASSRDRVVDTIYF.

CDR3 nucleotide sequence: TGTGCCAGCAGCTCAATTAAGGACTCGTTAAGCACAGATACGCAGTATTTT. It translates to CASSSIKDSLSTDTQYF. V and J are TRBV9 and TRBJ2-3; a possible D gene is TRBD2 (5 bases). V was cut by 4 bases and J by 0 bases, with 18 bases left in between. Germline lookup yields CDR1 SGDLS and CDR2 YYNGEE. This CDR3 spans 17 amino acids.

This chain connects TRBV5-1 to TRBJ2-3; 8 bases match TRBD2. The CDR3 loop spans 15 amino acids. The germline gives CDR1 SGHRS, CDR2 YFSETQ. V trimming: 3 bases; J trimming: 4 bases; junction bases outside the gene matches: 7. CDR3 nucleotides: TGCGCCAGCAGCTACTCCCCGACTAGCGCAGATACGCAGTATTTT. Its translation is CASSYSPTSADTQYF.

The chain joins TRBV7-2 to TRBJ2-7; no definite D call. Germline V gene sequence: CDR1 SGHTA, CDR2 FQGNSA. Trimming removed 3 bases from V and 3 bases from J, with 3 bases in between. The CDR3 is made up of 11 amino acids. CDR3 DNA: TGTGCCAGCAGCTTCAGCTACGAGCAGTACTTC. Its translation is CASSFSYEQYF.

This chain joins TRBV30 and TRBJ1-1; perhaps TRBD1 as D (6 bases). CDR3 length: 13 residues. The V and J ends lost 0 bases and 7 bases respectively, with 12 bases between them. Germline V gene data show CDR1 as GTSNPN and CDR2 as SVGIG (reference sequence). CDR3 sequence (DNA): TGTGCCTGGAGTGTACAGGCAGGGGTTGAAGCTTTCTTT. Translation: CAWSVQAGVEAFF.

This clone has a handful of counts. J is TRBJ1-1 and V is TRBV30; D not resolved. Germline CDR1 and CDR2: GTSNPN and SVGIG (reference sequence). Trimming stripped 2 bases from V and 3 bases from J, with 7 bases between. This CDR3 is 12 amino acids long. The CDR3 nucleotides are TGTGCCTGGAGTTGGTCGGACACTGAAGCTTTCTTT. It yields the protein CAWSWSDTEAFF.

The chain couples TRBV7-8 to TRBJ1-6; possibly TRBD1 for D (5 bases). CDR1 is SGHVS, CDR2 FQNEAQ, per germline. The CDR3 runs 14 residues. V lost 6 bases to trimming and J lost 9 bases, with 15 bases between them. This chain's CDR3 is CASRPQGTGSPLHF. CDR3 in DNA: TGTGCCAGCAGACCTCAGGGCACGGGTTCACCCCTCCACTTT.